Listed below are T cell receptor beta chains from one sample, sequenced in a study of blood T cells in healthy people across ages. TCRdb reanalysed the 5' RACE reads using MiXCR and keeps one entry per CDR3 protein. The repertoire includes around 1,600,000 distinct CDR3 sequences, approximately 43% of them detected once, and 4% sits in the top ten. What was sequenced was blood. These receptors originate from a woman aged 18-29 years in good health. CDR3s include the opening cysteine and the closing phenylalanine or tryptophan. D genes are given only for firm matches. Clone size, where shown, is once, few, many, or a class for clones that have expanded.

CDR3: CASSLVATAYNEQYF
DNA: TGTGCCAGCAGCTTAGTAGCGACAGCCTACAATGAGCAGTACTTC
V: TRBV7-9
J: TRBJ2-7
D: NA
size: NA

CDR3: CASSPSSGRSSYEQYF
DNA: TGTGCCAGCAGCCCATCTAGCGGGAGGAGCTCCTACGAGCAGTACTTC
V: TRBV7-8
J: TRBJ2-7
D: TRBD2
size: NA

CDR3: CASSRTGGSTDTQYF
DNA: TGTGCCAGCAGCAGGACAGGGGGTAGCACAGATACGCAGTATTTT
V: TRBV2
J: TRBJ2-3
D: TRBD1
size: few

CDR3: CSASDRNSFYGYTF
DNA: TGCAGTGCTAGCGACAGAAACTCATTCTATGGCTACACCTTC
V: TRBV20-1
J: TRBJ1-2
D: NA
size: NA

CDR3: CASSTRTASGSYNEQFF
DNA: TGCGCCAGCAGCACCCGGACAGCTTCGGGCTCCTACAATGAGCAGTTCTTC
V: TRBV5-1
J: TRBJ2-1
D: NA
size: few

CDR3: CASSLTAVDYGYTF
DNA: TGTGCCAGCAGTTTGACAGCGGTGGACTATGGCTACACCTTC
V: TRBV27
J: TRBJ1-2
D: NA
size: NA

CDR3: CASSLAERFSYEQYF
DNA: TGTGCCAGCAGCTTAGCAGAGCGATTCTCCTACGAGCAGTACTTC
V: TRBV7-2
J: TRBJ2-7
D: NA
size: NA

CDR3: CASSQVMLMSSYNEQFF
DNA: TGTGCCAGCAGCCAAGTTATGTTAATGAGCTCCTACAATGAGCAGTTCTTC
V: TRBV3-1
J: TRBJ2-1
D: NA
size: few

CDR3: CASNSAGSSYEQYF
DNA: TGTGCCAGCAACTCGGCGGGCTCGTCCTACGAGCAGTACTTC
V: TRBV28
J: TRBJ2-7
D: NA
size: NA

CDR3: CASTRNRATDTQYF
DNA: TGTGCCAGCACACGAAACAGGGCTACAGATACGCAGTATTTT
V: TRBV12-3/TRBV12-4
J: TRBJ2-3
D: NA
size: NA

CDR3: CATSLETGVTGELFF
DNA: TGTGCCACCAGCTTGGAGACCGGGGTCACCGGGGAGCTGTTTTTT
V: TRBV15
J: TRBJ2-2
D: NA
size: NA

CDR3: CATSDRNQPQHF
DNA: TGTGCCACCAGTGATCGCAATCAGCCCCAGCATTTT
V: TRBV24-1
J: TRBJ1-5
D: NA
size: NA

CDR3: CSVAKGVNEQFF
DNA: TGCAGCGTCGCCAAGGGGGTCAATGAGCAGTTCTTC
V: TRBV29-1
J: TRBJ2-1
D: NA
size: NA

CDR3: CASSSGTSGNNEQFF
DNA: TGTGCCAGCAGTTCCGGGACTAGCGGAAACAATGAGCAGTTCTTC
V: TRBV28
J: TRBJ2-1
D: TRBD2
size: many

CDR3: CASSPGTGRRGYTF
DNA: TGCGCCAGCAGCCCCGGGACAGGGCGTCGTGGCTACACCTTC
V: TRBV4-1
J: TRBJ1-2
D: TRBD1
size: NA